What follows is one T cell receptor (beta chain) and its context. Antigen: not known. Germline values: CDR1 MNHNS, CDR2 SASEGT. The V gene lost 6 bases and the J gene lost 6 bases, with 9 bases spanning the gap. CDR3 size: 11 residues. The sample's time point: recipient sample about 28 days before transplant, after cytoreduction. Samples: about 28 days before transplant, then days 30, 100 and 180 after. The data were obtained in a study of T cell clonotyping in hematopoietic cell transplantation. Study as a whole: Pretransplant recipient samples were taken after cytoreduction. Study results and limitations: At the given depth, recipient repertoires were over 97% de novo clonotypes. Recipient TCR diversity dropped after transplant; expanded clonotypes rose from day 30 to 180.

TCRdb's copy holds only in-frame clones and misses some; the assay was immunoSEQ multiplex PCR. The profile shows about 28,000 clones, around 93% of them singletons. This chain links TRBV6-1 with TRBJ2-7; D uncertain. This receptor was taken from a man aged 45-65 years with acute myeloid leukemia. Some clones in this sample may be carry-over from other donors' samples. Sequenced material: peripheral blood mononuclear cells, taken before stem cell transplant. CDR3 DNA sequence: TGTGCCAGCAGCCAAAGAGTCGAGCAGTACTTC. This encodes CASSQRVEQYF.